These 30 T cell receptor beta chains were all obtained from the same sample, sequenced in a study of cytomegalovirus exposure and HLA in healthy donors (dated by TCRdb to the late 2010s). Libraries were made using the immunoSEQ multiplex PCR assay. The multiplex PCR relied on a mix of 60 forward primers for TCR Vbeta segments and 13 reverse primers for TCR Jbeta segments. Drawn from immuneACCESS, this table holds only the in-frame rearrangements with V and J called that TCRdb kept. Clones are partly lost; checked studies trace under half to an unresolved V gene and leave the rest unexplained. The sample table contains some 150,000 clones; only one count was recorded for approximately 70% of them. The top ten clones comprise 1.5% to 2% of the sample. The sequencing sample was made of PBMCs. All receptors come from a woman between 25 and 40 years old in good health and CMV-seronegative.

This clone was picked up one time. The V gene is TRBV2, the J gene TRBJ2-2, with 9 bases aligning to TRBD2. Trimming at V came to 6 bases and at J to 1 base, leaving 3 bases not matched to a gene. Germline V gives CDR1 SNHLY, CDR2 FYNNEI. The CDR3 is made up of 15 amino acids. The CDR3 nucleotides read TGTGCCAGCAGAACAGCGGGGGGGAACACCGGGGAGCTGTTTTTT. Its protein product is CASRTAGGNTGELFF.

V usage is TRBV7-3 and J usage is TRBJ2-1; a weak D match, TRBD1 (5 bases). CDR3 length equals 14 residues. Between the trimmed V and J ends, which lost 1 base and 9 bases, there was a span of 13 bases. CDR1 and CDR2 (germline): SGHTA, FQGTGA. In nucleotides, the CDR3 is TGTGCCAGCAGCTTAAGGGGCACTATGAGTGAGCAGTTCTTC. Its translation: CASSLRGTMSEQFF.

The rearrangement links TRBV7-9 to TRBJ1-1; D not resolved. V dropped 5 bases and J dropped 8 bases, with 21 bases sitting between them. This CDR3 is 15 amino acids long. Germline V gene lookup returns CDR1 SEHNR and CDR2 FQNEAQ (reference sequence). The CDR3: CASSPRRAPRREAFF. CDR3 bases: TGTGCCAGCAGCCCCCGGAGGGCGCCCCGGAGGGAAGCTTTCTTT.

This rearrangement joins TRBV28 to TRBJ2-1; 7 nucleotides match TRBD1. The CDR3 contains 15 residues. Germline loops: CDR1 MDHEN, CDR2 SYDVKM. V trimming: 2 bases; J trimming: 0 bases; junction bases outside the gene matches: 1. The CDR3 coding sequence is TGTGCCAGCAGTTTAAACAGGGGCTCCTACAATGAGCAGTTCTTC. It encodes CASSLNRGSYNEQFF.

This chain uses TRBV28 with TRBJ2-7; possible D gene TRBD1, 6 bases. This CDR3 region has 12 residues. V was clipped by 5 bases and J by 5 bases, with 10 bases between them. Germline values: CDR1 MDHEN, CDR2 SYDVKM. For the CDR3, the DNA is TGTGCCAGCAGTACAGGGTCCCACGAGCAGTACTTC. Its protein product is CASSTGSHEQYF.

J is TRBJ1-3 and V is TRBV30; D is perhaps TRBD1 (6 bases). Germline CDR1 is GTSNPN and CDR2 is SVGIG (reference sequence). The CDR3 runs to 14 residues. V lost 0 bases and J 4 bases, leaving 10 bases between the germline ends. CDR3 nucleotide sequence: TGTGCCTGGAGTGTCGGGCAGGGGGGAAACACCATATATTTT. Its protein product is CAWSVGQGGNTIYF. The entire variable domain, with the rest obtained from reference TRBV30 and TRBJ1-3, is as follows: SQTIHQWPATLVQPVGSPLSLECTVEGTSNPNLYWYRQAAGRGLQLLFYSVGIGQISSEVPQNLSASRPQDRQFILSSKKLLLSDSGFYLCAWSVGQGGNTIYFGEGSWLTVV.

This clone showed up just a few times. The chain combines TRBV28 with TRBJ1-4; D is unclear. Trimming removed 4 bases from V and 3 bases from J, with 12 bases in between. This CDR3 spans 15 amino acids. Germline loops: CDR1 MDHEN, CDR2 SYDVKM. The CDR3 DNA follows: TGTGCCAGCAGTTCCGAGGAGCGAGCTAATGAAAAACTGTTTTTT. It specifies CASSSEERANEKLFF.

This clone was counted a single time. This rearrangement joins TRBV7-9 to TRBJ2-7; D unclear. This CDR3 spans 13 amino acids. CDR1 and CDR2 (germline): SEHNR, FQNEAQ (reference sequence). Trimming took off 0 bases at V and 3 bases at J, with 6 bases between the two ends. The CDR3 loop reads CASSLAADYEQYV. In DNA form, the CDR3 reads TGTGCCAGCAGCTTAGCCGCAGACTACGAGCAGTACGTC.

The chain couples TRBV7-9 to TRBJ2-3, with a weak D call TRBD2 (6 bases). The CDR3 loop spans 16 amino acids. Trimming took 7 bases from V and 4 from J, leaving 21 bases between them. The germline CDR1 and CDR2 sequences are SEHNR and FQNEAQ (reference sequence). CDR3 region: CASNPPPGDGSDTQYF. In DNA form, the CDR3 reads TGTGCCAGCAACCCGCCACCGGGAGATGGCTCAGATACGCAGTATTTT. Complete variable domain (other parts from reference TRBV7-9 and TRBJ2-3): DTGVSQNPRHKITKRGQNVTFRCDPISEHNRLYWYRQTLGQGPEFLTYFQNEAQLEKSRLLSDRFSAERPKGSFSTLEIQRTEQGDSAMYLCASNPPPGDGSDTQYFGPGTRLTVL.

A single count supports this clone. V gene TRBV5-1 combines with J gene TRBJ2-7; 7 nucleotides agree with TRBD1. This CDR3 has 12 amino acids. Germline V gene sequence: CDR1 SGHRS, CDR2 YFSETQ. The V gene end was trimmed by 6 bases and the J gene end by 4 bases; junction bases not matched to a gene: 4. This CDR3 is CASKTGEYEQYF. The CDR3 nucleotides read TGCGCCAGCAAAACAGGGGAGTACGAGCAGTACTTC.

Note on this clone: Other nucleotide sequences from this sample produce the same CDR3. J is TRBJ2-2 and V is TRBV5-1; the match to TRBD2 covers 12 bases. V was clipped by 2 bases and J by 1 base; unmatched bases: 0. Looked up from germline, CDR1 is SGHRS and CDR2 is YFSETQ. This CDR3 contains 16 residues. The CDR3: CASSLLAGGNTGELFF. The CDR3 DNA follows: TGCGCCAGCAGCTTACTAGCGGGGGGGAACACCGGGGAGCTGTTTTTT.

V gene TRBV9 combines with J gene TRBJ1-6, with 9 bases fitting TRBD1. Trimming cost V 3 bases and J 10 bases; bases outside gene matches: 17. The CDR3 runs 18 residues. Germline loops: CDR1 SGDLS, CDR2 YYNGEE. This CDR3 reads CASSDVRDRDLVGSPLHF. Written as DNA, the CDR3 is TGTGCCAGCAGCGATGTCCGGGACAGGGACCTAGTAGGATCACCCCTCCACTTT.

The CDR3, as DNA: TGTGCCAGCAGTGTCCCCCAGACCGGGGAGCTGTTTTTT. This encodes CASSVPQTGELFF. This rearrangement joins TRBV6-6 to TRBJ2-2; no clear D. CDR1 MNHNY and CDR2 SVGAGI come from the germline V gene (reference sequence). This CDR3 spans 13 amino acids. V was cut by 5 bases and J by 5 bases, with 9 bases left in between.

The CDR3 DNA sequence: TGTGCCAGCTCACCAGGGACAGGGGTCACTAATGAAAAACTGTTTTTT. This translates into CASSPGTGVTNEKLFF. The chain couples TRBV18 to TRBJ1-4; 10 bases fit TRBD1. With 2 bases clipped from V and 2 bases from J, the junction kept 2 bases outside the gene matches. Per the germline V gene, CDR1 is KGHSH and CDR2 is LQKENI. The CDR3 sequence is 16 residues long.

The gene calls are TRBV6-6 and TRBJ2-2; tentative D call: TRBD1 (5 bases). Germline assignment: CDR1 MNHNY and CDR2 SVGAGI (reference sequence). The CDR3 has 15 residues. Deletions cut 2 bases from V and 4 bases from J, with 11 bases between. The CDR3 DNA is TGTGCCAGCAGTTACAGTAGGGGAAGCACCGGGGAGCTGTTTTTT. This encodes CASSYSRGSTGELFF.

This clone was detected only a few times. This chain links TRBV27 with TRBJ2-2; a possible D gene is TRBD2 (7 bases). The V end was cut by 4 bases, the J end by 10 bases, with 10 bases between. The CDR3 is 12 amino acids. The germline gives CDR1 MNHEY, CDR2 SMNVEV (reference sequence). The CDR3 nucleotides are TGTGCCAGCAGTTGGGGGGGGGCGGAGCTGTTTTTT. It translates to CASSWGGAELFF.

V gene TRBV5-6 combines with J gene TRBJ2-5; the match to TRBD2 covers 7 bases. Looked up from germline, CDR1 is SGHDT and CDR2 is YYEEEE. Trimming cost V 4 bases and J 3 bases; bases outside gene matches: 12. This CDR3 is 16 amino acids long. This CDR3 is CASSPLSSGVEETQYF. CDR3 DNA sequence: TGTGCCAGCAGCCCTCTATCGAGCGGGGTAGAAGAGACCCAGTACTTC.

The CDR3 sequence is CASSLTGINEQFF. The CDR3 DNA sequence: TGTGCCAGCAGCTTGACAGGGATAAATGAGCAGTTCTTC. V and J are TRBV5-6 and TRBJ2-1; TRBD1 is a possible D gene (6 bases). CDR1 is SGHDT, CDR2 YYEEEE, per germline. The CDR3 runs 13 residues. V lost 1 base to trimming and J lost 7 bases, with 9 bases between them.

The rearrangement links TRBV2 to TRBJ2-1, with 8 bases aligning to TRBD2. After removal of 4 bases from V and 2 bases from J, the junction contained 7 bases not matched to a gene. The CDR3 runs 16 residues. CDR1 is SNHLY and CDR2 is FYNNEI in the germline V gene. The CDR3 sequence is CASSGTGGGTYNEQFF. In nucleotides, the CDR3 is TGTGCCAGCAGTGGAACGGGAGGGGGAACCTACAATGAGCAGTTCTTC.

This clone is a singleton in its sample. The chain joins TRBV6-5 to TRBJ2-7, with 7 nucleotides matching TRBD2. V shed 2 bases and J 0 bases; nucleotides not matched to a gene: 7. Germline CDR1 reads MNHEY; CDR2 reads SVGAGI. CDR3 size: 16 residues. This CDR3 reads CASSYRAGEFSYEQYV. CDR3 bases: TGTGCCAGCAGTTACAGGGCGGGGGAGTTCTCCTACGAGCAGTACGTC.

The V gene is TRBV7-6, the J gene TRBJ2-3; 8 bases agree with TRBD1. V lost 3 bases, J lost 2 bases, and 4 bases stayed unmatched. This CDR3 comprises 15 residues. CDR1 and CDR2 from the germline V gene are SGHVS and FNYEAQ. The CDR3 coding sequence is TGTGCCAGCAGCTTGGTCAGGGGGCCCACAGATACGCAGTATTTT. The encoded protein is CASSLVRGPTDTQYF. The whole variable domain, filled in from reference TRBV7-6 and TRBJ2-3, reads GAGVSQSPRYKVTKRGQDVALRCDPISGHVSLYWYRQALGQGPEFLTYFNYEAQQDKSGLPNDRFSAERPEGSISTLTIQRTEQRDSAMYRCASSLVRGPTDTQYFGPGTRLTVL.

The chain couples TRBV29-1 to TRBJ1-2; D remains unclear. V lost 7 bases and J lost 3, with 12 bases in between. Per germline, CDR1 SQVTM and CDR2 ANQGSEA. This CDR3 region has 12 residues. The DNA for the CDR3 is TGCAGCGCCCTTGCCGGGGACTATGGCTACACCTTC. Its protein product is CSALAGDYGYTF. The entire variable domain, with the rest obtained from reference TRBV29-1 and TRBJ1-2, is as follows: SAVISQKPSRDICQRGTSLTIQCQVDSQVTMMFWYRQQPGQSLTLIATANQGSEATYESGFVIDKFPISRPNLTFSTLTVSNMSPEDSSIYLCSALAGDYGYTFGSGTRLTVV.

For this clone: One junction end disagrees with the germline gene, perhaps due to a read error. The chain is built from TRBV18 and TRBJ2-7; 7 nucleotides line up with TRBD1. Germline values: CDR1 KGHSH, CDR2 LQKENI. CDR3 length: 14 residues. The CDR3 nucleotides are TGTGCCAGCTCACCAAGACAGGGTGGATACGAGCAGCACTTC. The encoded protein is CASSPRQGGYEQHF.

Remarks on this clone: The sample has other DNA sequences that encode this CDR3 too. The chain carries TRBV11-3 and TRBJ2-2; D might be TRBD1 (5 bases). Germline assignment: CDR1 SGHNT and CDR2 YENEEA. Trimming left V 3 bases short and J 4 bases short, with 12 bases between. This CDR3 has 15 amino acids. The CDR3 region is CASSLGFRATGELFF. The CDR3 DNA reads as TGTGCCAGCAGCTTGGGCTTCAGGGCCACCGGGGAGCTGTTTTTT.

J is TRBJ2-7 and V is TRBV6-5; 8 bases align to TRBD1. Trimming took 0 bases from V and 4 from J; bases not matched to a gene: 5. The CDR3 has 15 amino acids. Germline values: CDR1 MNHEY, CDR2 SVGAGI. The CDR3 loop is CASSYSGQGGYEQYF. The CDR3, as DNA: TGTGCCAGCAGTTACTCCGGACAGGGTGGGTACGAGCAGTACTTC.

The chain links TRBV2 to TRBJ1-5; maybe TRBD1 (6 bases). V was pared by 4 bases and J by 0 bases, with 13 bases between. Germline V gene sequence: CDR1 SNHLY, CDR2 FYNNEI. The CDR3 spans 16 residues. The CDR3 here is CASSVRTDYSNQPQHF. In nucleotides, the CDR3 is TGTGCCAGCAGTGTCCGGACAGATTATAGCAATCAGCCCCAGCATTTT. Full variable domain (outside the CDR3, taken from reference TRBV2 and TRBJ1-5): EPEVTQTPSHQVTQMGQEVILRCVPISNHLYFYWYRQILGQKVEFLVSFYNNEISEKSEIFDDQFSVERPDGSNFTLKIRSTKLEDSAMYFCASSVRTDYSNQPQHFGDGTRLSIL.

This chain uses TRBV14 with TRBJ1-1; D possibly corresponds to TRBD1 (5 bases). Looked up from germline, CDR1 is SGHDN and CDR2 is FVKESK. This CDR3 region has 15 residues. Trimming took 1 base from V and 0 from J, leaving 9 bases between them. The CDR3 region has the DNA TGTGCCAGCAGCCAAGCTTCAGGGTTGAACACTGAAGCTTTCTTT. Translated: CASSQASGLNTEAFF.

This sequence joins TRBV29-1 and TRBJ2-7; the match to TRBD1 covers 9 bases. CDR3 length: 13 residues. Germline values: CDR1 SQVTM, CDR2 ANQGSEA. The V and J ends lost 5 bases and 6 bases, in that order; junction bases with no gene match: 8. Written as DNA, the CDR3 is TGCAGCGTTCGAGGACAGGGGATTGCCGAGCAGTACTTC. Translating gives CSVRGQGIAEQYF.

The chain links TRBV5-1 to TRBJ2-3; 9 nucleotides align to TRBD2. CDR3 size: 13 residues. Germline CDR1 reads SGHRS; CDR2 reads YFSETQ. V lost 2 bases to trimming and J lost 10 bases; unmatched junction nucleotides: 5. The DNA for the CDR3 is TGCGCCAGCAGCTTTAGCGGGGGAGGATCGCAGTATTTT. This sequence encodes CASSFSGGGSQYF.

The chain couples TRBV28 to TRBJ2-1; TRBD1 matches at 9 bases. The CDR3 covers 14 residues. J gave up 4 bases and V 7 bases, and 5 bases lay outside the gene matches. Per germline, CDR1 MDHEN and CDR2 SYDVKM. CDR3 DNA sequence: TGTGCCAGCATTCCGGACAGGGGTTACAATGAGCAGTTCTTC. It is translated as CASIPDRGYNEQFF.